Sequencing of this T cell receptor beta chain was carried out in a study of cytomegalovirus exposure and HLA in healthy donors. Regarding the study as a whole: The productive fraction for most TCR beta V segments was about 87% or about 30% in an earlier analysis.

The PCR used 60 Vbeta and 13 Jbeta primers. The protocol was immunoSEQ multiplex PCR, while the TCRdb copy is restricted to in-frame clones and leaves out a portion. The sample includes roughly 110,000 clones, 73% of them seen just once. This CDR3 is built from 16 residues. V lost 5 bases and J lost 4, with 20 bases in between. Germline V CDR1 and CDR2: LNHDA, SQIVND (reference sequence). To note about this clone: The antigen is unknown.

Unrecorded immune exposure was likely among donors, who were nominally healthy when sampled. Sequenced: PBMCs. The chain employs TRBV19 and TRBJ2-5, with a possible D match to TRBD2 (6 bases). This TCR came from a man aged 25-45 years in good health and CMV-seronegative. The CDR3 DNA sequence: TGTGCCAGTAGTGAGGGCGGGGCGAGGGGCCGAGAGACCCAGTACTTC. Encoded protein: CASSEGGARGRETQYF. The full variable domain, its missing parts supplied by reference TRBV19 and TRBJ2-5, is DGGITQSPKYLFRKEGQNVTLSCEQNLNHDAMYWYRQDPGQGLRLIYYSQIVNDFQKGDIAEGYSVSREKKESFPLTVTSAQKNPTAFYLCASSEGGARGRETQYFGPGTRLLVL.